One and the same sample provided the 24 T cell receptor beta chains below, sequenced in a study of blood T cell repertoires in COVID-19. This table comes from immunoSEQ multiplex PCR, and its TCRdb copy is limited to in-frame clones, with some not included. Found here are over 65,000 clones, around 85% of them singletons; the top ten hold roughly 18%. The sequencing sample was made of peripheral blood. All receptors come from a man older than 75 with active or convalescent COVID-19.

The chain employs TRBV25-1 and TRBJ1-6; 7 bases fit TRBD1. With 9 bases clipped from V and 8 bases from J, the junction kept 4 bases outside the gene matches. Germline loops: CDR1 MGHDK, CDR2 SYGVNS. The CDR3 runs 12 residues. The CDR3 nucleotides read TGTGCCAGGGGGACAGAATATTCACCCCTCCACTTT. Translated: CARGTEYSPLHF.

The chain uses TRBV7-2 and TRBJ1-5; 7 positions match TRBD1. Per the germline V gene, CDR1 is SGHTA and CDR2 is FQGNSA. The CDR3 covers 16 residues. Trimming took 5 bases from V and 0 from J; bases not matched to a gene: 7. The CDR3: CASSPQGGYSNQPQHF. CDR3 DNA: TGTGCCAGCAGCCCCCAGGGGGGTTATAGCAATCAGCCCCAGCATTTT.

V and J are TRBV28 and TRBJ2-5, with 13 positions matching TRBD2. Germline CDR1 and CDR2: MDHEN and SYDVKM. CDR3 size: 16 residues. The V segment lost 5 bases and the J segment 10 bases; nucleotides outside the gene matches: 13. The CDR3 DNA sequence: TGTGCCAGCAGTCGTCATACCCGGACTAGCGGGGGAAACCAGTACTTC. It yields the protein CASSRHTRTSGGNQYF. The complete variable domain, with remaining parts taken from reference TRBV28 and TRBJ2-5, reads DVKVTQSSRYLVKRTGEKVFLECVQDMDHENMFWYRQDPGLGLRLIYFSYDVKMKEKGDIPEGYSVSREKKERFSLILESASTNQTSMYLCASSRHTRTSGGNQYFGPGTRLLVL.

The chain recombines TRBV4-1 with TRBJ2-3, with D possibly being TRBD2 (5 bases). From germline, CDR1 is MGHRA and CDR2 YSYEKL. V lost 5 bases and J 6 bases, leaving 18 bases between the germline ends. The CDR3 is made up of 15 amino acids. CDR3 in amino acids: CASSTRNGVGDTQYF. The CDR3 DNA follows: TGCGCCAGCAGCACAAGGAACGGGGTCGGGGATACGCAGTATTTT.

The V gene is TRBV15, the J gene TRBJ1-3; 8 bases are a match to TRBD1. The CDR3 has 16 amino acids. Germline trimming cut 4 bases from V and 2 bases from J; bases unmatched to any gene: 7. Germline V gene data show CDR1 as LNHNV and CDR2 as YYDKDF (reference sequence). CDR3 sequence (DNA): TGTGCCACCAGCATCCGACAGGGGAAGCCTGGAAACACCATATATTTT. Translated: CATSIRQGKPGNTIYF.

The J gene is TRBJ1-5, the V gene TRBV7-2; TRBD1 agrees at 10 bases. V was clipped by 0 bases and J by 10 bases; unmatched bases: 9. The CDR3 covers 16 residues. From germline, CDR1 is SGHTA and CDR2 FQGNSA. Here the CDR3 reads CASSLAGQGFSGPQHF. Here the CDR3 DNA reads TGTGCCAGCAGCTTAGCGGGACAGGGGTTTTCTGGTCCCCAGCATTTT. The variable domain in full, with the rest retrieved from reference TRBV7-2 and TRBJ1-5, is GAGVSQSPSNKVTEKGKDVELRCDPISGHTALYWYRQSLGQGLEFLIYFQGNSAPDKSGLPSDRFSAERTGGSVSTLTIQRTQQEDSAVYLCASSLAGQGFSGPQHFGDGTRLSIL.

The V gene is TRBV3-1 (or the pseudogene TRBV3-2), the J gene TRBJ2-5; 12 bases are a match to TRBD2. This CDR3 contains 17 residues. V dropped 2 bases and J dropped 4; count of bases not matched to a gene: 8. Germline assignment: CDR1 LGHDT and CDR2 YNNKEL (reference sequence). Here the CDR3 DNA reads TGTGCCAGCAGCCAACCCGGACTAGCGGGGCGAGGAGAGACCCAGTACTTC. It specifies CASSQPGLAGRGETQYF.

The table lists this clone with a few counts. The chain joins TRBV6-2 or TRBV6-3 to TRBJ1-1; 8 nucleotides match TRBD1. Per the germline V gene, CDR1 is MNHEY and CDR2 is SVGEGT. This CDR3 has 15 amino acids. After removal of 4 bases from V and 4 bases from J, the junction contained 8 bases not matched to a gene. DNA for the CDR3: TGTGCCAGCAGTTCCGGGACAGGCCCCGGCACTGAAGCTTTCTTT. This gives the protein CASSSGTGPGTEAFF.

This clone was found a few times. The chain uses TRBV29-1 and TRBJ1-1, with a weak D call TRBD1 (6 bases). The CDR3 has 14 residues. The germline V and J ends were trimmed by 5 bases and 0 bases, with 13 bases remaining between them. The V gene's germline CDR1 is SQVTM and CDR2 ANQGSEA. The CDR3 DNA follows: TGCAGCGTTTGGTCAGGGGTCCTGAACACTGAAGCTTTCTTT. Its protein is CSVWSGVLNTEAFF.

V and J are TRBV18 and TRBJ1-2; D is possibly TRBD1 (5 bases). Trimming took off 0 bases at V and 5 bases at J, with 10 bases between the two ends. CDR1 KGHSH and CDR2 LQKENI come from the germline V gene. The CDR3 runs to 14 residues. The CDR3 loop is CASSPPDNRYGYTF. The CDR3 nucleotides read TGTGCCAGCTCACCACCGGACAACAGATATGGCTACACCTTC.

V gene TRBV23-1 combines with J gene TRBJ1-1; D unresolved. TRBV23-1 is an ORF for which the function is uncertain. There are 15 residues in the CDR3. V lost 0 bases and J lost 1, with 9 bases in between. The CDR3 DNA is TGCGCCAGCAGTCAATCGGAGAGAGCGAACACTGAAGCTTTCTTT. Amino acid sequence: CASSQSERANTEAFF.

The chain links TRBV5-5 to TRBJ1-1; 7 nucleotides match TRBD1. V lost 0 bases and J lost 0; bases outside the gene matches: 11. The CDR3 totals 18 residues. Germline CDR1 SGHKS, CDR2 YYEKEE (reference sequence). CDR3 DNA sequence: TGTGCCAGCAGCTTGGGGCCCGGCAGGGGGTATTTGAACACTGAAGCTTTCTTT. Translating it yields CASSLGPGRGYLNTEAFF.

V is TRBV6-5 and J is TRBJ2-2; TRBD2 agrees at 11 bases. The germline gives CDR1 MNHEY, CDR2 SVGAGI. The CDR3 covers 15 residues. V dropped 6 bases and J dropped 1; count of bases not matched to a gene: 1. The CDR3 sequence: CASSTSGGNTGELFF. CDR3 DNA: TGTGCCAGCAGCACTAGCGGGGGGAACACCGGGGAGCTGTTTTTT.

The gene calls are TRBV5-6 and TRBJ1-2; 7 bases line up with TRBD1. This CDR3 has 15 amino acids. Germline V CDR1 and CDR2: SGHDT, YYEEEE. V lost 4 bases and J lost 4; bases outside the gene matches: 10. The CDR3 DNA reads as TGTGCCAGCAGCGCACCCACAGGGGTGGGCTATGGCTACACCTTC. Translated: CASSAPTGVGYGYTF.

CDR3 coding DNA: TGTGCCAGCAGTCGTAGACAGGCTTCTAACTATGGCTACACCTTC. This translates into CASSRRQASNYGYTF. The chain couples TRBV5-6 to TRBJ1-2, with a possible D match to TRBD1 (6 bases). V lost 5 bases and J 0 bases, leaving 14 bases between the germline ends. This CDR3 contains 15 residues. The germline V gene encodes CDR1 SGHDT and CDR2 YYEEEE. The variable domain in full, completed from reference TRBV5-6 and TRBJ1-2, reads DAGVTQSPTHLIKTRGQQVTLRCSPKSGHDTVSWYQQALGQGPQFIFQYYEEEERQRGNFPDRFSGHQFPNYSSELNVNALLLGDSALYLCASSRRQASNYGYTFGSGTRLTVV.

The DNA of the CDR3 is TGCAGCGTTGGGGGCTTAAGCACAGATACGCAGTATTTT. This translates into CSVGGLSTDTQYF. The rearrangement joins TRBV29-1 to TRBJ2-3; possible D gene TRBD1, 5 bases. V lost 4 bases and J 0 bases, leaving 8 bases between the germline ends. Germline CDR1 reads SQVTM; CDR2 reads ANQGSEA. This CDR3 spans 13 amino acids.

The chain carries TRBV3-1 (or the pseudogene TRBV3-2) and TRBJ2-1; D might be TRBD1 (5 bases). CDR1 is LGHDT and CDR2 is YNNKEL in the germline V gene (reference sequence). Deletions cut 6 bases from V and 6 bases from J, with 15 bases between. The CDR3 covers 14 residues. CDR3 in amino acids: CASSSTQGFNEQFF. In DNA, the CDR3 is TGTGCCAGCAGTTCTACGCAGGGTTTCAATGAGCAGTTCTTC.

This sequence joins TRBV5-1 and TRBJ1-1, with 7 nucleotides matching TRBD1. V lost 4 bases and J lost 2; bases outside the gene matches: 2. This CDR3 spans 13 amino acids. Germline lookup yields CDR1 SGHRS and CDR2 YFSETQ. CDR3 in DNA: TGCGCCAGCAGCCAGGGGGGTAACACTGAAGCTTTCTTT. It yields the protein CASSQGGNTEAFF.

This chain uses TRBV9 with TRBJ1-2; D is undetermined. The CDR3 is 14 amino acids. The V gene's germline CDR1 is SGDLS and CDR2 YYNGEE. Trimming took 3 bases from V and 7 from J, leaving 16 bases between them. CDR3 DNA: TGTGCCAGCAGCGCGGACCCTAGACTAGCTGGCTACACCTTC. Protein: CASSADPRLAGYTF.

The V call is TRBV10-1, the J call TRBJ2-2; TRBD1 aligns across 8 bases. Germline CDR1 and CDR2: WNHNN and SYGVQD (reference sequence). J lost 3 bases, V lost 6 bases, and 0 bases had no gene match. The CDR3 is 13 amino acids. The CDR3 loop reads CASRTGDTGELFF. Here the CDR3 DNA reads TGCGCCAGCAGGACAGGGGACACCGGGGAGCTGTTTTTT.

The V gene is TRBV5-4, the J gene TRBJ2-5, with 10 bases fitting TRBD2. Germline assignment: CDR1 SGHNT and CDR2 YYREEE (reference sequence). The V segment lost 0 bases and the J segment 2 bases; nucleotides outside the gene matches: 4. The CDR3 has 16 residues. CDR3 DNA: TGTGCCAGCAGCTTGGTTCCTAGCGGGAGACAAGAGACCCAGTACTTC. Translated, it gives CASSLVPSGRQETQYF.

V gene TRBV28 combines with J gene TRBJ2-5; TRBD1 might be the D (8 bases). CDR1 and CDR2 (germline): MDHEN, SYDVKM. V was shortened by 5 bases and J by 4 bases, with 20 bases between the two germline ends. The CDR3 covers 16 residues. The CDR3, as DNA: TGTGCCAGCAGTGCCCGGACAGGGAGGGGCCCAGAGACCCAGTACTTC. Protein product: CASSARTGRGPETQYF.

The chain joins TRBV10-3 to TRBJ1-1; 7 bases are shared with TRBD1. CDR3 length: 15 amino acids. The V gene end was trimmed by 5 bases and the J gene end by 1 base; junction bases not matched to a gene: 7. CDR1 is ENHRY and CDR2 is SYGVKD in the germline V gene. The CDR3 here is CAISTYNRGNTEAFF. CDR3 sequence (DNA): TGTGCCATCAGTACTTACAACAGGGGGAACACTGAAGCTTTCTTT.

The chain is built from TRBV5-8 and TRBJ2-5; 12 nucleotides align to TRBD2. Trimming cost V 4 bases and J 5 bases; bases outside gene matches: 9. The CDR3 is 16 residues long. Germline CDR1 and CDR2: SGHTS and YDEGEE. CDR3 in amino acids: CASSARLAGAVETQYF. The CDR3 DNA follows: TGTGCCAGCAGCGCTAGACTAGCGGGAGCCGTGGAGACCCAGTACTTC.